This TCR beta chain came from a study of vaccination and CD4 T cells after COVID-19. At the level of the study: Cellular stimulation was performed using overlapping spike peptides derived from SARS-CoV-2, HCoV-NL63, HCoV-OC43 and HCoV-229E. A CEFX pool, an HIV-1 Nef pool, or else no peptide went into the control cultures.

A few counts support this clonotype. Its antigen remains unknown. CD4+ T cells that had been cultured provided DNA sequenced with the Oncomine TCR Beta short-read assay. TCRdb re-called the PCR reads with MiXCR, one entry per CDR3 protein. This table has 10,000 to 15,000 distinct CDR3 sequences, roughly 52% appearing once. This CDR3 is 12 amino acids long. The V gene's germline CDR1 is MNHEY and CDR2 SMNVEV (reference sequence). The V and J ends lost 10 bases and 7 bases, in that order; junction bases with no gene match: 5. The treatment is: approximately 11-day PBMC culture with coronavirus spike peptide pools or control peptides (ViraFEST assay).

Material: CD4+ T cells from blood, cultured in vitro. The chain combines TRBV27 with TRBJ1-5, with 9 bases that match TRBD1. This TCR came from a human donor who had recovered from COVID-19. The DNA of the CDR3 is TGTGCCACGGACAGGGGTGGCCAGCCCCAGCATTTT. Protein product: CATDRGGQPQHF.